What follows is one TCR beta chain and its context. What it binds is unknown. The method was immunoSEQ multiplex PCR; TCRdb's version includes in-frame clones alone and lacks a portion of them. The repertoire includes 150,000 or so clones, around 88% of them detected once, and under 2.5% sits in the top ten. This sample was included in a study of T cell responses to AZD1222 COVID-19 vaccine. Study information: Recipients boosted at about 4 weeks or about 12 weeks are pooled.

General study results and limits: Increases in Spike-specific TCR breadth and depth were seen after two AZD1222 doses. Donors were largely white British and mainly female; clonal diversity was possibly underestimated.

Germline V gene lookup returns CDR1 SGHRS and CDR2 YFSETQ. The CDR3 is 13 amino acids. V was shortened by 4 bases and J by 3 bases, with 10 bases between the two germline ends. The V call is TRBV5-1, the J call TRBJ2-5, with D maybe TRBD2 (5 bases). Sample: peripheral blood, taken on day 0 of AZD1222 vaccination. The clonotype comes from an adult in good health. CDR3 residues: CASSPTRKETQYF. The CDR3 DNA follows: TGCGCCAGCAGCCCTACTAGAAAAGAGACCCAGTACTTC. Together with reference TRBV5-1 and TRBJ2-5, the CDR3 gives the full variable domain: KAGVTQTPRYLIKTRGQQVTLSCSPISGHRSVSWYQQTPGQGLQFLFEYFSETQRNKGNFPGRFSGRQFSNSRSEMNVSTLELGDSALYLCASSPTRKETQYFGPGTRLLVL.